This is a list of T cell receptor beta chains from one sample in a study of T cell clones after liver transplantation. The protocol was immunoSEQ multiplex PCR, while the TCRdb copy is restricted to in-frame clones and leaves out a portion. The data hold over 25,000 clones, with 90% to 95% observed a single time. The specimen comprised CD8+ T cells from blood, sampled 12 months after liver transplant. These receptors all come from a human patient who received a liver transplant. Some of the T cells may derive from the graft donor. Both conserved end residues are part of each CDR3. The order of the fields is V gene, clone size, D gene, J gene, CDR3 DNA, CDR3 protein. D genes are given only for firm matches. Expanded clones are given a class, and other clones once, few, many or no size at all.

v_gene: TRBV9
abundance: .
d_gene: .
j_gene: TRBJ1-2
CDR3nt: TGTGCCAGCAGCGTAGCGATGGGGGAATTCTATGGCTACACCTTC
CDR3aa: CASSVAMGEFYGYTF

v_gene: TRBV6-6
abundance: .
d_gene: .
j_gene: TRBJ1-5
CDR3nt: TGTGCCAGCAGTTACTCGACCGAGGGCAATCAGCCCCAGCATTTT
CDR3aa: CASSYSTEGNQPQHF

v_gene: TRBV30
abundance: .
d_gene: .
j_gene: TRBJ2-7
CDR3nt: TGTGCCTGGAGTCCAACGGGCCTCACCGGATACGAGCAGTACTTC
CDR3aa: CAWSPTGLTGYEQYF

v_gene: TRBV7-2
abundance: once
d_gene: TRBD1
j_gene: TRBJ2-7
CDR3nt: TGTGCCAGCAGCTGGGATCAGGGGGCCGGGTACGAGCAGTACTTC
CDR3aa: CASSWDQGAGYEQYF

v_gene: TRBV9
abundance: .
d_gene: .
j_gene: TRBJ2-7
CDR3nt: TGTGCCAGCAGCCCTTCGGCAGCGAGCTCCTACGAGCAGTACTTC
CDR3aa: CASSPSAASSYEQYF

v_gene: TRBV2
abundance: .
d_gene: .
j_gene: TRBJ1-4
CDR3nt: TGTGCCAGCAGTGATGGGCAGGCGTCTAATGAAAAACTGTTTTTT
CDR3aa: CASSDGQASNEKLFF

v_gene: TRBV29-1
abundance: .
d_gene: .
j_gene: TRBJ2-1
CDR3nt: TGCAGCGTTGAGGGGGGTAATAGCGGATCCTACAATGAGCAGTTCTTC
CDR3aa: CSVEGGNSGSYNEQFF

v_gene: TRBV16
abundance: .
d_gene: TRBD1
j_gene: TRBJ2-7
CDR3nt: TGTGCCAGCAGCCAATCTTCCAGGGGGCTTTCCTACGAGCAGTACTTC
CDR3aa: CASSQSSRGLSYEQYF

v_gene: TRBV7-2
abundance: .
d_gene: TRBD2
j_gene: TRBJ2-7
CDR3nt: TGTGCCAGCAGCTCCCTGGGACTAGTTAAGAGCTCCTACGAGCAGTACTTC
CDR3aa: CASSSLGLVKSSYEQYF

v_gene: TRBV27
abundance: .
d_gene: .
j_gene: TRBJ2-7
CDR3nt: TGTGCCAGCAGTTTATCATCCGGGGTAGAGGAGCAGTACTTC
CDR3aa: CASSLSSGVEEQYF

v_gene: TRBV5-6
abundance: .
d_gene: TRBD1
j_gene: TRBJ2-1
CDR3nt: TGTGCCAGCAGCAGGGACAGGGAAATGAACAATGAGCAGTTCTTC
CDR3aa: CASSRDREMNNEQFF

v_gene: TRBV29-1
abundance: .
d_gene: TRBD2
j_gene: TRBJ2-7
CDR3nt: TGCAGCGTTGGTGGCGGGAGACTGTCCTACGAGCAGTACTTC
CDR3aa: CSVGGGRLSYEQYF

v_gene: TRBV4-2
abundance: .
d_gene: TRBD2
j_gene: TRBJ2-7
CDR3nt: TGTGCCAGCAGCCAAGAAGCGGGAGGCCCCCCCTTGGAGCAGTACTTC
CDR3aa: CASSQEAGGPPLEQYF

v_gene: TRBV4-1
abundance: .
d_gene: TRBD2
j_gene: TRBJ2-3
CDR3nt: TGCGCCAGCAGCCATCGACTAGCGGCTAGCACAGATACGCAGTATTTT
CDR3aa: CASSHRLAASTDTQYF

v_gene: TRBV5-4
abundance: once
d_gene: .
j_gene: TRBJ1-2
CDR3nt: TGTGCCAGCAGCCCAGGGGCCCGTGGCTACACCTTC
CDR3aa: CASSPGARGYTF

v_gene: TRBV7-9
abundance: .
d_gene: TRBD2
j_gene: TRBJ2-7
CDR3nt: TGTGCCAGCAGCCCCTCCAGCTGGGGACTAGCGGACTACGAGCAGTACTTC
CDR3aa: CASSPSSWGLADYEQYF

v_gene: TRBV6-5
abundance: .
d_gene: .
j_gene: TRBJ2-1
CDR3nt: TGTGCCAGCAGTATAAGTGACTACAATGAGCAGTTCTTC
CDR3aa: CASSISDYNEQFF

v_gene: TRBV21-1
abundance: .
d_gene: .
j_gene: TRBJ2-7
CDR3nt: TGTGCCAGCAGCCGGGGACAGGGATACAGGTACGAGCAGTACTTC
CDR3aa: CASSRGQGYRYEQYF

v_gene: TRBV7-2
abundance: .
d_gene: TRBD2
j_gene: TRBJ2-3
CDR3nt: TGTGCCAGCAGCCCCTGGGCTAGCGGACTAACCACAGATACGCAGTATTTT
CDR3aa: CASSPWASGLTTDTQYF

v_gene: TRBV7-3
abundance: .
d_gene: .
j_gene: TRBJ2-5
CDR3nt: TGTGCCAGCAGCCCCCCCCAAGAGACCCAGTACTTC
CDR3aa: CASSPPQETQYF

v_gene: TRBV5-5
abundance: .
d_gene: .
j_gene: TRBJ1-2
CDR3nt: TGTGCCAGCAGCTTGGTATCGCCGGGTAATGACTACACCTTC
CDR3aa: CASSLVSPGNDYTF

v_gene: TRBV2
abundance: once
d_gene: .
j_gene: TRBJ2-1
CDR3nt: TGTGCCAGCCCCCGAGGAGCGATGGGGTCCTACAATGAGCAGTTCTTC
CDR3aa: CASPRGAMGSYNEQFF

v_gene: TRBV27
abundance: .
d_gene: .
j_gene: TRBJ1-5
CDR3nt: TGTGCCAGCAGTTTATTGCCAGGAAGGAATCAGCCCCAGCATTTT
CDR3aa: CASSLLPGRNQPQHF

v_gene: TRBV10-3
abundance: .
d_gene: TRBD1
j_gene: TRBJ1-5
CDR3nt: TGTGCCATCAGGGGACAGGGGAATCAGCCCCAGCATTTT
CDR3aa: CAIRGQGNQPQHF

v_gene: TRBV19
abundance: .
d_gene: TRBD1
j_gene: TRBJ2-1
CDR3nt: TGTGCCAGTAGTATCGGACAGGGGGACCGCAATGAGCAGTTCTTC
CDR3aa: CASSIGQGDRNEQFF

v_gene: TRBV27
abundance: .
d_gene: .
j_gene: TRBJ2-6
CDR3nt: TGTGCCACCTCCTCTGGGGCCAACGTCCTGACTTTC
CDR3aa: CATSSGANVLTF

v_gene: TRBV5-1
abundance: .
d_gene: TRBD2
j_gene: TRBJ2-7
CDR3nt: TGCGCCAGCAGCCCTGGACTAGGACCCTCCTACGAGCAGTACTTC
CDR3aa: CASSPGLGPSYEQYF

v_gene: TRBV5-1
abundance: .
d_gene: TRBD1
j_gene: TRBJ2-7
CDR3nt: TGCGCCAGCAGCGGAGGGACAGGATACGAGCAGTACTTC
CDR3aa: CASSGGTGYEQYF

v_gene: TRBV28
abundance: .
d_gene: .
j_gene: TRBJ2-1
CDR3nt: TGTGCCAGCATGGCCTACAATGAGCAGTTCTTC
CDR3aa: CASMAYNEQFF

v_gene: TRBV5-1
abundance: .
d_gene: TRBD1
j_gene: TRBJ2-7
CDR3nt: TGCGCCAGCAGCCCATATCGACAGGGGCCGACCGAGCAGTACTTC
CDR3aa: CASSPYRQGPTEQYF

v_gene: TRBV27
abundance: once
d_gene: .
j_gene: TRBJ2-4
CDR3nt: TGTGCCAGCAGTTTATCATCTGGGGGTGGAAACATTCAGTACTTC
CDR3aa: CASSLSSGGGNIQYF

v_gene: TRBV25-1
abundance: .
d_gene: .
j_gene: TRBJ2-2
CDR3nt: TGTGCCAGCAGCCGACGGGACACTTGGAACACCGGGGAGCTGTTTTTT
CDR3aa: CASSRRDTWNTGELFF

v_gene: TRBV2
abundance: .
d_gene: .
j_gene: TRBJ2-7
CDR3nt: TGTGCCAGCAGTGGGTACGAGCAGTACTTC
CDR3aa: CASSGYEQYF

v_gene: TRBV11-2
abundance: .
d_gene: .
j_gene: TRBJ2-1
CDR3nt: TGTGCCAGCAGCTTAATGGTTGGCCGCAGCTCCTACAATGAGCAGTTCTTC
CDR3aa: CASSLMVGRSSYNEQFF

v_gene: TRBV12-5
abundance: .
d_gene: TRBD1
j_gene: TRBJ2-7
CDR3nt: TGTGCTAGTGGTTTGGACAGGGGGAGCTACGGGCAGTACTTC
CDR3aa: CASGLDRGSYGQYF